This entry features one TCR beta chain sequence. Its specificity is not known. This sample is drawn from a study of cytomegalovirus exposure and HLA in healthy donors. Whole-study results and caveats: V- and J-gene trimming of TCR beta was linked (in a later analysis) to a missense DCLRE1C variant. No immune exposure information besides CMV serostatus was available. Rare sequences made up most TCRs, while some public TCRs were found in many donors. In a later analysis, across HLA loci, associated TCR counts were highest for DRB1, lowest for HLA-C.

The PCR used 60 Vbeta and 13 Jbeta primers. Sequencing used immunoSEQ multiplex PCR; TCRdb keeps in-frame clones, though not all of them. The sample has 100,000 or so clones; about 85% are singletons. The CDR3 covers 16 residues. From germline, CDR1 is ENHRY and CDR2 SYGVKD. V lost 2 bases and J lost 5; bases outside the gene matches: 9. The J gene is TRBJ2-1, the V gene TRBV10-3; 7 bases fit TRBD2. Sequencing was done on a sample of PBMCs. This receptor was identified in a man younger than 45 in good health and CMV-seronegative. CDR3 DNA sequence: TGTGCCATCAGTGAGGCAGGGAGGGTCGGAGACAATGAGCAGTTCTTC. Translated: CAISEAGRVGDNEQFF.